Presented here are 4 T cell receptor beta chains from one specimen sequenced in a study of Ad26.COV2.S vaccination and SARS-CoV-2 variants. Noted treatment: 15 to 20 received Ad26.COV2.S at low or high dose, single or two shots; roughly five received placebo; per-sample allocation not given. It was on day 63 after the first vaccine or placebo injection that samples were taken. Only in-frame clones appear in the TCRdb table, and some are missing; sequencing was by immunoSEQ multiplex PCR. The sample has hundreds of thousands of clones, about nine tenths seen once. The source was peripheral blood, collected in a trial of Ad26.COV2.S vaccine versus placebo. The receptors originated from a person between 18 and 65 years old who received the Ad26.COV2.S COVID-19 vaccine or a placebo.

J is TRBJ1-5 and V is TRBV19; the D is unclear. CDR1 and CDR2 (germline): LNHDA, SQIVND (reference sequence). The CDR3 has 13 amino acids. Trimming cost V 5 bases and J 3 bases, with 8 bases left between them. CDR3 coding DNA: TGTGCCAGTAGTTGGGGAACCAATCAGCCCCAGCATTTT. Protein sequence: CASSWGTNQPQHF. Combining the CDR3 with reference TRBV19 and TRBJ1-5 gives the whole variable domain DGGITQSPKYLFRKEGQNVTLSCEQNLNHDAMYWYRQDPGQGLRLIYYSQIVNDFQKGDIAEGYSVSREKKESFPLTVTSAQKNPTAFYLCASSWGTNQPQHFGDGTRLSIL.

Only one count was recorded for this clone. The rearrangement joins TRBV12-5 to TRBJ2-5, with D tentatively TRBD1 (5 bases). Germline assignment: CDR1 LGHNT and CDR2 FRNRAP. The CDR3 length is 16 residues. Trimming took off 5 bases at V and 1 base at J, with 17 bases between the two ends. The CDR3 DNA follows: TGTGCTAGTGGTCCCCGTGGCAGGGTGTCCCAAGAGACCCAGTACTTC. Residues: CASGPRGRVSQETQYF. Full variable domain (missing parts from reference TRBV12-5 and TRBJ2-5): DARVTQTPRHKVTEMGQEVTMRCQPILGHNTVFWYRQTMMQGLELLAYFRNRAPLDDSGMPKDRFSAEMPDATLATLKIQPSEPRDSAVYFCASGPRGRVSQETQYFGPGTRLLVL.

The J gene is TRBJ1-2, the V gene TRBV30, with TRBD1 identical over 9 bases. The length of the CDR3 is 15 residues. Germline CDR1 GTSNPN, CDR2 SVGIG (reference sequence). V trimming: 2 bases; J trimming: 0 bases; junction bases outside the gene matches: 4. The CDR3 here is CAWSRGQGANYGYTF. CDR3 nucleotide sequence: TGTGCCTGGAGTCGGGGACAGGGAGCTAACTATGGCTACACCTTC.

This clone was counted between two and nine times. This CDR3 reads CASSAVGGRGLDGYTF. CDR3 in DNA: TGTGCCAGCAGCGCCGTAGGGGGCAGGGGTTTGGATGGCTACACCTTC. The J gene is TRBJ1-2, the V gene TRBV7-9; 7 bases match TRBD1. CDR1 is SEHNR and CDR2 is FQNEAQ in the germline V gene (reference sequence). CDR3 length equals 16 residues. J lost 6 bases, V lost 5 bases, and 15 bases had no gene match.